The clone carrying this T cell receptor (beta chain) appeared a few times. The antigen remains undetermined. Template switching introduced a universal primer site, and the cDNA bore unique molecular identifiers. TCRdb called the 5' RACE reads again in MiXCR, with one record for every CDR3 protein. The data show a few hundred thousand distinct CDR3 sequences, around a tenth seen once. V lost 4 bases, J lost 0 bases, and 14 bases lay in between. CDR1 is SGHRS and CDR2 is YFSETQ in the germline V gene. The CDR3 spans 16 residues. The sample comes from a study of identical twins. Study-level points and caveats: Conclusions rested on cross-sectional statistics rather than following the same donors.

Donors were all healthy Caucasians. The data also belong to a second study, concerning yellow fever vaccine responses in identical twins.

The sample consisted of PBMCs. The V call is TRBV5-1, the J call TRBJ1-3, with TRBD1 as a possible D gene (6 bases). This TCR was recovered from a woman aged 18-35 years in good health. The chain's CDR3 is CASSPDSLRSGNTIYF. The CDR3 nucleotides are TGCGCCAGCAGCCCGGACAGCTTACGCTCTGGAAACACCATATATTTT.